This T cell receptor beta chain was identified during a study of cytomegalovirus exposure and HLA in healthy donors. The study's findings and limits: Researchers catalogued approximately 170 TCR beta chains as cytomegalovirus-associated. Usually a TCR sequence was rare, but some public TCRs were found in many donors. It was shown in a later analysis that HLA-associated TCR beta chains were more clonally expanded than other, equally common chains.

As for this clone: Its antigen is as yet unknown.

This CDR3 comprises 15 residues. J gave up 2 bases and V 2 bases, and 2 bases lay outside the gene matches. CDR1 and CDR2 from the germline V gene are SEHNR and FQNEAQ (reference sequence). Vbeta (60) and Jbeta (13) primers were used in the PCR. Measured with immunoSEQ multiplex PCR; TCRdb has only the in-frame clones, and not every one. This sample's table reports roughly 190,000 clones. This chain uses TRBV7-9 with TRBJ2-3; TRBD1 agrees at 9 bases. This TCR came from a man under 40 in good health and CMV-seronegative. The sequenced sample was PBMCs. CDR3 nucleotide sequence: TGTGCCAGCAGCTTACGGGACAGGGACACAGATACGCAGTATTTT. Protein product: CASSLRDRDTDTQYF.